There are many counts of the clone carrying this TCR beta chain. The antigen is undetermined. The data derive from a study of shared clonotypes between healthy human individuals. Study-wide results and limits: Generation probability values for non-shared clonotypes were lower than those for clonotypes shared by all four donors. Naive subsets tended to show greater estimated richness than memory subsets.

Splitting of each subset's genomic DNA was done evenly across several immunoSEQ plates. Using immunoSEQ multiplex PCR, the repertoire was profiled, and TCRdb retains in-frame clones only, with some absent. The sample records over 95,000 clones, around 68% being singletons. CDR1 is MNHNS and CDR2 is SASEGT in the germline V gene. The CDR3 consists of 14 residues. V gave up 7 bases and J gave up 4 bases; unmatched junction bases: 7. The chain couples TRBV6-1 to TRBJ1-5; 7 nucleotides match TRBD1. This sequence originates from a woman in her twenties or thirties in good health. The sequenced sample was memory CD8+ T cells sorted from blood. As to subset: CD45RO+ cells pooled with CCR7-negative TemRA cells. The CDR3 loop is CASKGDSPNQPQHF. In nucleotides, the CDR3 is TGTGCCAGCAAAGGGGACAGTCCAAATCAGCCCCAGCATTTT.